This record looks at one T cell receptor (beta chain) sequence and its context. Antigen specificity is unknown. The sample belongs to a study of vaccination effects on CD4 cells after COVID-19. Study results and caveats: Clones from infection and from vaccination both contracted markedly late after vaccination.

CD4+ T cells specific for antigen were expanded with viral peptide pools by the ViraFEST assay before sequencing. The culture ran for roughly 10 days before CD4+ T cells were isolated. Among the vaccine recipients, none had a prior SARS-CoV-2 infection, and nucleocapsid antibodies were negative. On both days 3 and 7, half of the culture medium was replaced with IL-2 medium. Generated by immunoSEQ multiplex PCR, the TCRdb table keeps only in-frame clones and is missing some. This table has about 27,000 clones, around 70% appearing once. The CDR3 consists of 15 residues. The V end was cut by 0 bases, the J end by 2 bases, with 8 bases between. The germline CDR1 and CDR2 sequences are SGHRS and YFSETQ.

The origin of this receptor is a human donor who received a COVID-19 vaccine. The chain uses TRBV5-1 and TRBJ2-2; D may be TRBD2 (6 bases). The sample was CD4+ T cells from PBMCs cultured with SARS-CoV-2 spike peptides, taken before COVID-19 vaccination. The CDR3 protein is CASSLVTSNTGELFF. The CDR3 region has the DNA TGCGCCAGCAGCTTGGTGACTAGTAACACCGGGGAGCTGTTTTTT. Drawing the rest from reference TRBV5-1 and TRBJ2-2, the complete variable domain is KAGVTQTPRYLIKTRGQQVTLSCSPISGHRSVSWYQQTPGQGLQFLFEYFSETQRNKGNFPGRFSGRQFSNSRSEMNVSTLELGDSALYLCASSLVTSNTGELFFGEGSRLTVL.